These 10 T cell receptor beta chains were sequenced from one sample in a study of T cell repertoires in cytomegalovirus infection. Via MiXCR, TCRdb re-called the reads, giving one row per CDR3 protein. The sample has more than 250,000 distinct CDR3 sequences, approximately 25% seen once; the top ten hold roughly 14%. These receptors' antigens are unknown. The sequencing used cultured PBMCs, collected from culture after CMV antigen stimulation. All receptors derive from a human donor in good health (CMV status not recorded). Some clones in this sample may be carry-over from other donors' samples.

The V gene is TRBV4-2, the J gene TRBJ2-7, with 8 bases that match TRBD1. This CDR3 region has 16 residues. Unmatched junction bases numbered 11, after V lost 5 bases and J lost 2 bases. Germline V lookup: CDR1 LGHNA, CDR2 YNFKEQ. CDR3 coding DNA: TGTGCCAGCAGCGAAAGAGGGACAGGAAAGACCTACGAGCAGTACTTC. Its protein is CASSERGTGKTYEQYF.

V usage is TRBV6-2 or TRBV6-3 and J usage is TRBJ2-1; D gene uncertain. Germline CDR1 reads MNHEY; CDR2 reads SVGEGT. The ends were cut back, 2 bases at V and 2 bases at J, with 4 bases in the middle. CDR3 size: 13 residues. In DNA form, the CDR3 reads TGTGCCAGCAGTTACGTTCCCTACAATGAGCAGTTCTTC. Its protein is CASSYVPYNEQFF.

The chain recombines TRBV4-2 with TRBJ2-1; D ambiguous. The germline V gene has CDR1 LGHNA and CDR2 YNFKEQ. V lost 0 bases to trimming and J lost 13 bases, with 13 bases between them. The CDR3 extends over 13 amino acids. DNA for the CDR3: TGTGCCAGCAGCCAAGAGATAGAACTACTCCAGTTCTTC. Residues: CASSQEIELLQFF.

This clonotype has more than one count but fewer than ten. The CDR3 here is CASRTGPGNTIYF. CDR3 nucleotide sequence: TGTGCCAGCCGGACAGGGCCTGGAAACACCATATATTTT. This chain joins TRBV2 and TRBJ1-3; 8 positions match TRBD1. Germline V CDR1 and CDR2: SNHLY, FYNNEI. This CDR3 is 13 amino acids long. The V segment lost 8 bases and the J segment 2 bases; nucleotides outside the gene matches: 2.

The chain is built from TRBV6-2 or TRBV6-3 and TRBJ2-5; 10 bases align to TRBD1. The germline gives CDR1 MNHEY, CDR2 SVGEGT. The CDR3 has 16 residues. The ends lost 2 bases at V and 3 bases at J; junction bases unmatched: 6. The DNA of the CDR3 is TGTGCCAGCAGTTACACCGGGACAGGGGCTAAAGAGACCCAGTACTTC. Translating gives CASSYTGTGAKETQYF.

This clonotype showed up just a few times. J is TRBJ2-5 and V is TRBV19, with 7 bases that match TRBD2. CDR1 is LNHDA and CDR2 is SQIVND in the germline V gene (reference sequence). This CDR3 is built from 11 residues. Trimming at V came to 6 bases and at J to 5 bases, leaving 0 bases not matched to a gene. CDR3 DNA sequence: TGTGCCAGTAGCGGGGGGGAGACCCAGTACTTC. Amino acids: CASSGGETQYF.

This clonotype showed up many times. The chain uses TRBV7-7 and TRBJ2-5; 7 nucleotides match TRBD1. This CDR3 has 13 residues. The V gene's germline CDR1 is SSHAT and CDR2 FNYEAQ (reference sequence). V lost 5 bases and J lost 5; bases outside the gene matches: 5. The DNA of the CDR3 is TGTGCCAGCAGCCAGGACAGGTTCGAGACCCAGTACTTC. Protein product: CASSQDRFETQYF.

V gene TRBV3-1 combines with J gene TRBJ1-1; D gene ambiguous. Trimming left V 1 base short and J 6 bases short, with 18 bases between. The CDR3 is 16 amino acids. The germline V gene has CDR1 LGHDT and CDR2 YNNKEL (reference sequence). CDR3 amino acids: CASSQGKRQLGAEAFF. DNA of the CDR3: TGTGCCAGCAGCCAAGGGAAAAGGCAGCTGGGCGCTGAAGCTTTCTTT.

The chain carries TRBV6-6 and TRBJ1-2; D call uncertain. Trimming pared 6 bases from V and 5 bases from J, leaving 16 bases between. This CDR3 contains 14 residues. CDR1 is MNHNY and CDR2 is SVGAGI in the germline V gene (reference sequence). The DNA for the CDR3 is TGTGCCAGCAGACCCCAGACGGGTTTATATGGCTACACCTTC. Protein product: CASRPQTGLYGYTF.

This chain links TRBV7-9 with TRBJ2-7; D possibly uses TRBD1 or TRBD2 (5 bases each). Germline lookup yields CDR1 SEHNR and CDR2 FQNEAQ (reference sequence). V lost 3 bases, J lost 4 bases, and 10 bases lay in between. CDR3 length: 13 residues. The CDR3 loop reads CASSLGEEYEQYV. The DNA for the CDR3 is TGTGCCAGCAGCTTGGGGGAAGAGTACGAGCAGTACGTC.